This T cell receptor beta chain came from a study of PD-L1 blockade in urothelial cancer. Measured with immunoSEQ multiplex PCR; TCRdb has only the in-frame clones, and not every one. The top ten hold roughly 5% of the sample, which has some 63,000 clones, about four fifths seen once. Trimming removed 6 bases from V and 3 bases from J, with 8 bases in between. The CDR3 is 11 amino acids. Germline loops: CDR1 SQVTM, CDR2 ANQGSEA. As to time point: pretreatment peripheral blood. The chain carries TRBV29-1 and TRBJ1-2; D is perhaps TRBD1 (5 bases). The sample consisted of PBMCs, taken around atezolizumab (anti-PD-L1) treatment. The sequence derives from a man in his 70s with urothelial cancer. The CDR3 reads CSVPRDYGYTF. The CDR3 nucleotides are TGCAGCGTCCCCAGGGACTATGGCTACACCTTC.